This passage covers 2 T cell receptor beta chains from one sample sequenced in a study of blood T cells in healthy people across ages (dated by TCRdb to about 2015). Libraries were made using 5' RACE. Sequencing was carried out with an Illumina HiSeq 2500. A second PCR of roughly 6 to 11 cycles was run with a J-beta primer mix and a sample-barcoded 5' primer. TCRdb itself trimmed the public reads at Q25 with fastp, ran MiXCR and retained productive beta chains. Identical CDR3 protein sequences are pooled into one entry, listed with their most common genes and DNA. The sample has about 780,000 distinct CDR3 sequences on record, 60% to 80% of them singletons. 25% to 35% of the sample rests with the top ten. Sequenced sample: blood. The receptors here all came from a man younger than 45 in good health.

This chain uses TRBV12-3 or TRBV12-4 with TRBJ2-1; 9 bases align to TRBD2. V lost 7 bases, J lost 9 bases, and 4 bases stayed unmatched. This CDR3 has 12 residues. The CDR3 DNA follows: TGTGCCAGCATTAGTAGCGGGGGTGAGCAGTTCTTC. Its protein product is CASISSGGEQFF.

This chain links TRBV19 with TRBJ2-4; D is unresolved. The CDR3 runs to 14 residues. Per germline, CDR1 LNHDA and CDR2 SQIVND (reference sequence). Between the trimmed V and J ends, which lost 3 bases and 0 bases, there was a span of 6 bases. CDR3 protein: CASSIQLAKNIQYF. The CDR3 coding sequence is TGTGCCAGTAGTATCCAGTTAGCCAAAAACATTCAGTACTTC.